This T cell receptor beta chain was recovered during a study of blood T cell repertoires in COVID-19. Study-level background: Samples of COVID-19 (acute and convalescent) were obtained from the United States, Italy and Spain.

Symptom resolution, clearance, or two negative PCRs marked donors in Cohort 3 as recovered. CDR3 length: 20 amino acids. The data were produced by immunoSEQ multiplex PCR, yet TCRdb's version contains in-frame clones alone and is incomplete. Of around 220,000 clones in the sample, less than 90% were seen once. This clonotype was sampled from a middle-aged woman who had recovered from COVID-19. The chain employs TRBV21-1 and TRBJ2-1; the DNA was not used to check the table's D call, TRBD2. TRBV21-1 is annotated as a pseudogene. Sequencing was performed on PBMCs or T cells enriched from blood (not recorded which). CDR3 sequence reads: CASSVIPVPGLAGGRNEQFF. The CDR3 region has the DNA TGTGCCAGCAGCGTAATCCCTGTCCCGGGACTAGCGGGAGGGAGGAATGAGCAGTTCTTC.